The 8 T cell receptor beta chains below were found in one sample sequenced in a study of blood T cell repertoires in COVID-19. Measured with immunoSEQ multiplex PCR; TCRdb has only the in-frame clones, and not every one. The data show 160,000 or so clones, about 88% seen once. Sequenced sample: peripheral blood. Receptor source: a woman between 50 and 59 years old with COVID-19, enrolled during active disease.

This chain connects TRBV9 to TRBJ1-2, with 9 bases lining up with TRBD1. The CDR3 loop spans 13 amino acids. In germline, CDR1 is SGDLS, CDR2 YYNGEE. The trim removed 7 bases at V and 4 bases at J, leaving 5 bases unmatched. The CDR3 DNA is TGTGCCAGCTCGACAGGGGGGGTCTATGGCTACACCTTC. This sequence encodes CASSTGGVYGYTF.

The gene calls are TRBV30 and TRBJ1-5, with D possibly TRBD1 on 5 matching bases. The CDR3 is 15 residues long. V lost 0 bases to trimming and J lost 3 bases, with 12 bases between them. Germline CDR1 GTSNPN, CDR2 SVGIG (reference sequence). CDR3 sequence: CAWSVWGDPNQPQHF. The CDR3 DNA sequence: TGTGCCTGGAGTGTATGGGGGGACCCCAATCAGCCCCAGCATTTT. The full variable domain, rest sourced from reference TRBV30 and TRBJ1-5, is SQTIHQWPATLVQPVGSPLSLECTVEGTSNPNLYWYRQAAGRGLQLLFYSVGIGQISSEVPQNLSASRPQDRQFILSSKKLLLSDSGFYLCAWSVWGDPNQPQHFGDGTRLSIL.

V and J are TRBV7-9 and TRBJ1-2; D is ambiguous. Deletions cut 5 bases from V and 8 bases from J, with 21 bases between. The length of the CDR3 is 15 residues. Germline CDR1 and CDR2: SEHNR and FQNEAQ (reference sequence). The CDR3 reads CASSPSAGVLRGYTF. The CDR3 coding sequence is TGTGCCAGCAGCCCAAGCGCCGGGGTCCTGAGGGGCTACACCTTC. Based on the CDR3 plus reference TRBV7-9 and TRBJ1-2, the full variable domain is DTGVSQNPRHKITKRGQNVTFRCDPISEHNRLYWYRQTLGQGPEFLTYFQNEAQLEKSRLLSDRFSAERPKGSFSTLEIQRTEQGDSAMYLCASSPSAGVLRGYTFGSGTRLTVV.

The CDR3 reads CASSYPQDNSPLHF. The CDR3 bases are TGTGCCAGCAGTTACCCCCAGGATAATTCACCCCTCCACTTT. The chain uses TRBV6-5 and TRBJ1-6; D remains unclear. Germline CDR1 reads MNHEY; CDR2 reads SVGAGI. V shed 2 bases and J shed 5 bases, with 7 bases lying between them. This CDR3 comprises 14 residues.

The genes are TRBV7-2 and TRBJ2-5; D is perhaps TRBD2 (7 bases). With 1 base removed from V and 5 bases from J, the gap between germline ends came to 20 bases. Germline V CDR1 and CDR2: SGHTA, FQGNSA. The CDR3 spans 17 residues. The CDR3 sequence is CASSLVLGGGGGETQYF. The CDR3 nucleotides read TGTGCCAGCAGCTTAGTTCTCGGAGGGGGAGGGGGGGAGACCCAGTACTTC. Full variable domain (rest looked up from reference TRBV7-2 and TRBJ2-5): GAGVSQSPSNKVTEKGKDVELRCDPISGHTALYWYRQSLGQGLEFLIYFQGNSAPDKSGLPSDRFSAERTGGSVSTLTIQRTQQEDSAVYLCASSLVLGGGGGETQYFGPGTRLLVL.

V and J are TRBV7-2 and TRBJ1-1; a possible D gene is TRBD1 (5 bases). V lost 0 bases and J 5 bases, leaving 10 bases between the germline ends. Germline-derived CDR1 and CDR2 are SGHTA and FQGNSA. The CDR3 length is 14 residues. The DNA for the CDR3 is TGTGCCAGCAGCTTAGCCCTCCGGGGGACTGAAGCTTTCTTT. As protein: CASSLALRGTEAFF.

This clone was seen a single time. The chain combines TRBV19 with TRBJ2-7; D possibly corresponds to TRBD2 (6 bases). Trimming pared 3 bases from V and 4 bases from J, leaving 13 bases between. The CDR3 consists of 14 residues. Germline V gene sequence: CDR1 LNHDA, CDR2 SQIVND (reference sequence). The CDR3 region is CASSISSVDYEQYF. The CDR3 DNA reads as TGTGCCAGTAGTATTTCTAGCGTTGATTACGAGCAGTACTTC.

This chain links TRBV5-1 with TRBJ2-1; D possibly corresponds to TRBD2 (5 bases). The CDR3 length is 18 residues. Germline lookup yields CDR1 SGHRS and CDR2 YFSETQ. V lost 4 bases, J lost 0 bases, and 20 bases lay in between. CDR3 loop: CASSDHTLRGSSYNEQFF. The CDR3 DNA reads TGCGCCAGCAGCGACCACACTCTCCGAGGGAGCTCCTACAATGAGCAGTTCTTC. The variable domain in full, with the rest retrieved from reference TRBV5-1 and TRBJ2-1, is KAGVTQTPRYLIKTRGQQVTLSCSPISGHRSVSWYQQTPGQGLQFLFEYFSETQRNKGNFPGRFSGRQFSNSRSEMNVSTLELGDSALYLCASSDHTLRGSSYNEQFFGPGTRLTVL.